The sequence of this T cell receptor beta chain was determined in a study of T cells after yellow fever vaccination. Overall study results and limits: Clones from primary vaccination mostly reappeared after the booster (96% CD4, less than 90% CD8).

Each CDR3 protein gets one entry after TCRdb re-called the 5' RACE reads with MiXCR. Seen here are some 240,000 distinct CDR3 sequences, roughly 5.6% observed once, and the top ten hold around 3.5%. As for this clonotype: Antigen: not known.

The sequence derives from a man aged 18 to 30 who received the YFV17D yellow fever vaccine. The material was CD4+ T cells sorted from PBMCs, obtained on the day of the yellow fever booster vaccination.

Written as DNA, the CDR3 is TGTGCCAGCAGTTCCGGACTAGCGGGGGGGCCAGGGAACGAGCAGTACGTC. This translates into CASSSGLAGGPGNEQYV. This chain uses TRBV28 with TRBJ2-7; 15 positions match TRBD2. V gave up 4 bases and J gave up 5 bases; unmatched junction bases: 9. There are 17 residues in the CDR3. From germline, CDR1 is MDHEN and CDR2 SYDVKM.